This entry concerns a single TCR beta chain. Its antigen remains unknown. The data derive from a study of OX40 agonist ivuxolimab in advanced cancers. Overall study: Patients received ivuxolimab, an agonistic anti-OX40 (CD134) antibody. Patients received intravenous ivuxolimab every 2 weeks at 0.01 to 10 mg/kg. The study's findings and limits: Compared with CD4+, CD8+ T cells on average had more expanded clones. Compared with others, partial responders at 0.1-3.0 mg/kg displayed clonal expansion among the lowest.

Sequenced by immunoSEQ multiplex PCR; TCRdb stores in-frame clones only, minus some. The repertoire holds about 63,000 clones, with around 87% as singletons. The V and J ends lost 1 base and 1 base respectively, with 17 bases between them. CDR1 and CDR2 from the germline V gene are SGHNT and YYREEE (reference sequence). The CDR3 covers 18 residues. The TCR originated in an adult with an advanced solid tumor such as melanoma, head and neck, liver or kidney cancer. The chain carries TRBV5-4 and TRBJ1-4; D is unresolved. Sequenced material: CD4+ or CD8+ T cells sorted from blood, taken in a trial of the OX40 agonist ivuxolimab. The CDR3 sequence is CASSLTRILPQTNEKLFF. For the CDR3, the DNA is TGTGCCAGCAGCTTGACCAGGATACTCCCTCAAACTAATGAAAAACTGTTTTTT.